These 2 T cell receptor beta chains share one sample of origin, sequenced in a study of blood T cell repertoires in COVID-19. The data were produced by immunoSEQ multiplex PCR, yet TCRdb's version contains in-frame clones alone and is incomplete. This table has 150,000 to 200,000 clones, 82% appearing once. Sequenced sample: peripheral blood. These receptor sequences come from a woman aged 80 or over with acute or convalescent COVID-19.

This rearrangement joins TRBV5-6 to TRBJ1-2, with 7 bases lining up with TRBD1. With 0 bases clipped from V and 2 bases from J, the junction kept 4 bases outside the gene matches. The CDR3 totals 15 residues. The germline gives CDR1 SGHDT, CDR2 YYEEEE. CDR3 loop: CASSLDPGQNYGYTF. Here the CDR3 DNA reads TGTGCCAGCAGCTTGGACCCGGGACAGAACTATGGCTACACCTTC. The variable domain in full, completed from reference TRBV5-6 and TRBJ1-2, reads DAGVTQSPTHLIKTRGQQVTLRCSPKSGHDTVSWYQQALGQGPQFIFQYYEEEERQRGNFPDRFSGHQFPNYSSELNVNALLLGDSALYLCASSLDPGQNYGYTFGSGTRLTVV.

This clone was seen a few times. The chain has TRBV11-2 and TRBJ2-1; D remains unclear. Per the germline V gene, CDR1 is SGHAT and CDR2 is FQNNGV. V lost 1 base and J 3 bases, leaving 4 bases between the germline ends. The CDR3 length is 13 residues. The CDR3 is CASSLGYYNEQFF. The CDR3, as DNA: TGTGCCAGCAGCTTAGGCTACTACAATGAGCAGTTCTTC.